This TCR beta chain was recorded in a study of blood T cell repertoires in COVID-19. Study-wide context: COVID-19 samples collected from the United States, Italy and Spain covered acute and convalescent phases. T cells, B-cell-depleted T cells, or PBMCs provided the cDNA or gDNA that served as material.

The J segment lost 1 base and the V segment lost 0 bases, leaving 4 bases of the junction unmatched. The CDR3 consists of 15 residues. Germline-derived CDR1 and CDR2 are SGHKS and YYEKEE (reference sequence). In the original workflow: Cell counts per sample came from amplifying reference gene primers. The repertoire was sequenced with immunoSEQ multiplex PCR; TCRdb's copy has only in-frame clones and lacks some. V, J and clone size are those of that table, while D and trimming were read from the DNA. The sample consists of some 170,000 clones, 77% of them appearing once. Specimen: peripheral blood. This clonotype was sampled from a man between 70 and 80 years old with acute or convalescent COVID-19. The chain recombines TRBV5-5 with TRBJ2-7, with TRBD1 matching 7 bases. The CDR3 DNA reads TGTGCCAGCAGCTTGGAGACAGGGATTTCCTACGAGCAGTACTTC. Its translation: CASSLETGISYEQYF.